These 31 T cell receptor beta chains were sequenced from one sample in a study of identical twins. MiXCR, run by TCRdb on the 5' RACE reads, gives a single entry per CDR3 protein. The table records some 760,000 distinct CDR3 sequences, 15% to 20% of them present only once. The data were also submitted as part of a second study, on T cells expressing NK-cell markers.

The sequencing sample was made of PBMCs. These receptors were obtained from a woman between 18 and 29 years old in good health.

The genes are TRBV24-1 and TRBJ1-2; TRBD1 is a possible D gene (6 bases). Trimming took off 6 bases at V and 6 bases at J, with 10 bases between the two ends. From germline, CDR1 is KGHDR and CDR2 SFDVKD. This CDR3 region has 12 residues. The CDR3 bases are TGTGCCACCAGTAGCCCAGGGGATGGCTACACCTTC. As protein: CATSSPGDGYTF.

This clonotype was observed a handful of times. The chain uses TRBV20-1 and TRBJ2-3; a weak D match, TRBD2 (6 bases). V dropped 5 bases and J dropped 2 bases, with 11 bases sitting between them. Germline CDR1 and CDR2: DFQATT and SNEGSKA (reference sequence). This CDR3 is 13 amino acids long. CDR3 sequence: CSAWLAATDTQYF. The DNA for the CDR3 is TGCAGTGCTTGGTTAGCGGCCACAGATACGCAGTATTTT.

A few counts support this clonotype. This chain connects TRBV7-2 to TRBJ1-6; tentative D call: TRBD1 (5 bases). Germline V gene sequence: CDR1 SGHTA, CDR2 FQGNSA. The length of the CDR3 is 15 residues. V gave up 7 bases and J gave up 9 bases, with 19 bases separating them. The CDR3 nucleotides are TGTGCCAGCAATGAGGGACGGAGAGGACTTTCACCCCTCCACTTT. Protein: CASNEGRRGLSPLHF.

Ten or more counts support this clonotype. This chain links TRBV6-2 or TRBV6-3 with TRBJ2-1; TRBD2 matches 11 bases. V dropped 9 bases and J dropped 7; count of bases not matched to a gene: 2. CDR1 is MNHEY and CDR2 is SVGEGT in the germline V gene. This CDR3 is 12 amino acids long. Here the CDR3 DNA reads TGTGCCAGTAGCGGGAGGGCTAATGAGCAGTTCTTC. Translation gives CASSGRANEQFF.

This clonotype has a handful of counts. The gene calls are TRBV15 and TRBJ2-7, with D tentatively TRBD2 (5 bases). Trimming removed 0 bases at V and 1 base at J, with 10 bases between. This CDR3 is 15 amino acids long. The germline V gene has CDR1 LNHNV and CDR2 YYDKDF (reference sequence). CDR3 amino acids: CATSRDHGGSYEQYF. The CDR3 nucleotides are TGTGCCACCAGCAGAGATCACGGCGGGTCCTACGAGCAGTACTTC. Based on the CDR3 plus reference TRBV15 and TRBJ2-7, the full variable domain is DAMVIQNPRYQVTQFGKPVTLSCSQTLNHNVMYWYQQKSSQAPKLLFHYYDKDFNNEADTPDNFQSRRPNTSFCFLDIRSPGLGDTAMYLCATSRDHGGSYEQYFGPGTRLTVT.

The CDR3: CASRPQGEIFTEAFF. The DNA for the CDR3 is TGTGCCAGCAGGCCCCAGGGGGAAATTTTCACTGAAGCTTTCTTT. The chain carries TRBV6-4 and TRBJ1-1; 7 nucleotides line up with TRBD1. V was clipped by 6 bases and J by 4 bases; unmatched bases: 11. The CDR3 totals 15 residues. The V gene's germline CDR1 is MRHNA and CDR2 SNTAGT.

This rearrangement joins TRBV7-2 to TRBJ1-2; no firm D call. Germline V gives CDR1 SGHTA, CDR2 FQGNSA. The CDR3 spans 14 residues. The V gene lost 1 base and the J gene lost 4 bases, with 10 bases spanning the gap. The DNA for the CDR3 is TGTGCCAGCAGCTTAGGAGGCGTGGTCTATGGCTACACCTTC. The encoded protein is CASSLGGVVYGYTF.

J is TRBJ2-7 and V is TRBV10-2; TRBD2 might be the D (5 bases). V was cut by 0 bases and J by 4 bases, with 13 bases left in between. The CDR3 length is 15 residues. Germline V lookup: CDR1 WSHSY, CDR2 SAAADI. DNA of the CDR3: TGCGCCAGCAGTGAGTCGTCGGCGGGCCCTTACGAGCAGTACTTC. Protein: CASSESSAGPYEQYF.

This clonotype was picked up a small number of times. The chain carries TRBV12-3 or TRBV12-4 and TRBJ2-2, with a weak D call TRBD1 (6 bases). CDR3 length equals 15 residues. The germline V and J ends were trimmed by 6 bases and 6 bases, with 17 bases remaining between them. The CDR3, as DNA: TGTGCCAGCAGGCCCGGGACACATACCCCCGGGGAGCTGTTTTTT. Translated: CASRPGTHTPGELFF.

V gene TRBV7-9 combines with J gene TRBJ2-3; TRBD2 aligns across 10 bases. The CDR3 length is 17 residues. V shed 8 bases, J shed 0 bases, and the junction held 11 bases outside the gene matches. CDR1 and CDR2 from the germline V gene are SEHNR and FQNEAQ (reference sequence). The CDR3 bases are TGTGCCAGCCGGGGCCTAGCGGGGGAATCTAGCACAGATACGCAGTATTTT. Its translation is CASRGLAGESSTDTQYF. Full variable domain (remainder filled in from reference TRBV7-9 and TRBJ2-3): DTGVSQNPRHKITKRGQNVTFRCDPISEHNRLYWYRQTLGQGPEFLTYFQNEAQLEKSRLLSDRFSAERPKGSFSTLEIQRTEQGDSAMYLCASRGLAGESSTDTQYFGPGTRLTVL.

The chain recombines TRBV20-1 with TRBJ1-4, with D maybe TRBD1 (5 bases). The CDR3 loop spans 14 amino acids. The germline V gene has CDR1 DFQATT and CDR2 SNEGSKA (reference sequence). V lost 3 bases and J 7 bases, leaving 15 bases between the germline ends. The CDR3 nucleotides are TGCAGTGCTAGCGACAGCGGACTGACTGAAAAACTGTTTTTT. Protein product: CSASDSGLTEKLFF.

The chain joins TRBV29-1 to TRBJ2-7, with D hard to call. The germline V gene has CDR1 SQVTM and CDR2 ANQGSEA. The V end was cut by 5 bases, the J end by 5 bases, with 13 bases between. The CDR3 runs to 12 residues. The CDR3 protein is CSVFSPLHEQYF. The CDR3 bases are TGCAGCGTTTTCAGCCCTCTCCACGAGCAGTACTTC.

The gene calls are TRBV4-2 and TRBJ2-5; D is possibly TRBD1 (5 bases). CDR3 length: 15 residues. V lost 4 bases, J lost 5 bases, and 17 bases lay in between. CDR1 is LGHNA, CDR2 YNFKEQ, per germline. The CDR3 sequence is CASSPQGRVRETQYF. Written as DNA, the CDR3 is TGTGCCAGCAGCCCCCAGGGCCGGGTGAGGGAGACCCAGTACTTC.

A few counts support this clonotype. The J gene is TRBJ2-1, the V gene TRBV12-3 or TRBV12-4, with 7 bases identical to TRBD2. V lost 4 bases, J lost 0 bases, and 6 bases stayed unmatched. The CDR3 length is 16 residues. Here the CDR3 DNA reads TGTGCCAGCAGTTCAACTAGCGAGGACTCCTACAATGAGCAGTTCTTC. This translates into CASSSTSEDSYNEQFF.

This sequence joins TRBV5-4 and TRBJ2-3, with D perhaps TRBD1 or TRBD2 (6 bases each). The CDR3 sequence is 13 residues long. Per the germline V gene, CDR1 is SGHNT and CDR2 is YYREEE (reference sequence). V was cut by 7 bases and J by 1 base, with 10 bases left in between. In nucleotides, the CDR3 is TGTGCCAGCTTGGAGGGGGGCACAGATACGCAGTATTTT. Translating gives CASLEGGTDTQYF.

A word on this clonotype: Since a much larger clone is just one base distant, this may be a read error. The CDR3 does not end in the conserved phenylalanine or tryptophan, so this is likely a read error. The CDR3 sequence is CSAGTGGAQYC. The CDR3 DNA follows: TGCAGTGCTGGGACAGGAGGAGCGCAGTACTGC. V and J are TRBV20-1 and TRBJ2-7, with TRBD1 matching 8 bases. The V segment lost 5 bases and the J segment 9 bases; nucleotides outside the gene matches: 6. The CDR3 has 11 residues. The germline gives CDR1 DFQATT, CDR2 SNEGSKA (reference sequence).

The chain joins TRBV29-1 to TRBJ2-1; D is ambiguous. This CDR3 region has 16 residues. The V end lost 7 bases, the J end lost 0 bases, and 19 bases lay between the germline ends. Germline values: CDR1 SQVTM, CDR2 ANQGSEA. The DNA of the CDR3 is TGCAGCGCCCCGAGTTATTTTGATAGCTCCTACAATGAGCAGTTCTTC. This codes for CSAPSYFDSSYNEQFF.

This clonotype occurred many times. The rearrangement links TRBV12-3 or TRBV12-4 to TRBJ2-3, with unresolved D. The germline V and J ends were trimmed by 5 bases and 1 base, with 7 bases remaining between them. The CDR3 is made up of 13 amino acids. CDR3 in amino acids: CASSPQGTDTQYF. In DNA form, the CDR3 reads TGTGCCAGCAGTCCTCAGGGCACAGATACGCAGTATTTT.

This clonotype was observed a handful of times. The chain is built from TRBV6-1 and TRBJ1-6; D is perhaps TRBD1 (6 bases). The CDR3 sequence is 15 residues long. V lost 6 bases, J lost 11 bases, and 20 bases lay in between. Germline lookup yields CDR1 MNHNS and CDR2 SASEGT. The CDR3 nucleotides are TGTGCCAGCAGGCCGCCGTCAGGGGAACAGCCACCCCTCCACTTT. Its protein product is CASRPPSGEQPPLHF.

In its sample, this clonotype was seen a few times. Here the CDR3 reads CASSYSGTGGRQPQHF. The DNA for the CDR3 is TGTGCCAGCAGTTACTCCGGGACAGGGGGCCGGCAGCCCCAGCATTTT. The gene calls are TRBV6-5 and TRBJ1-5; TRBD1 aligns across 12 bases. J lost 7 bases, V lost 0 bases, and 4 bases had no gene match. Germline V gene lookup returns CDR1 MNHEY and CDR2 SVGAGI. The CDR3 contains 16 residues.

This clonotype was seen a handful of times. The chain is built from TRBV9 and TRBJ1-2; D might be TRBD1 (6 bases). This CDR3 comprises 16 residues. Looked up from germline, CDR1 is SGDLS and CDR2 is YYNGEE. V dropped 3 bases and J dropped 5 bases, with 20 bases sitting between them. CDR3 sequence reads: CASSELPPGRGYGYTF. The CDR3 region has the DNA TGTGCCAGCAGCGAATTGCCCCCAGGGAGGGGGTATGGCTACACCTTC.

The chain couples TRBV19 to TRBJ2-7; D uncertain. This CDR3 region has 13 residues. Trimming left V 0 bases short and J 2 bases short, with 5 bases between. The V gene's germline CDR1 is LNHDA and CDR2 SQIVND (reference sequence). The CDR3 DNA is TGTGCCAGTAGTATAGACATCGCCTACGAGCAGTACTTC. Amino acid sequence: CASSIDIAYEQYF.

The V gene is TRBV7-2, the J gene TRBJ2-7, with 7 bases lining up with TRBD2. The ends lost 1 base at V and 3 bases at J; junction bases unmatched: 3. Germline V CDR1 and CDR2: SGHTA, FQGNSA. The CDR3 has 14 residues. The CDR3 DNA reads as TGTGCCAGCAGCTTAGTGTCGGGAGGCTACGAGCAGTACTTC. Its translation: CASSLVSGGYEQYF.

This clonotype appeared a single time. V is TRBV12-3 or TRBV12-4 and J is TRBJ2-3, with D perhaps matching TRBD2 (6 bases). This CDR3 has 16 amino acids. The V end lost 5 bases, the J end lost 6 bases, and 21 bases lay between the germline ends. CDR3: CASSPGGRRRGDTQYF. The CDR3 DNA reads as TGTGCCAGCAGTCCCGGTGGCCGACGGAGGGGCGATACGCAGTATTTT.

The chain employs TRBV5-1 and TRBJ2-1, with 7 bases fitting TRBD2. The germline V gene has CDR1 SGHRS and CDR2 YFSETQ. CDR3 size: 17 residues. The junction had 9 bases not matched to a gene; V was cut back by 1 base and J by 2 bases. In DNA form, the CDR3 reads TGCGCCAGCAGCTTGTTGTTCCTAGCGGAGACCTACAATGAGCAGTTCTTC. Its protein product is CASSLLFLAETYNEQFF.

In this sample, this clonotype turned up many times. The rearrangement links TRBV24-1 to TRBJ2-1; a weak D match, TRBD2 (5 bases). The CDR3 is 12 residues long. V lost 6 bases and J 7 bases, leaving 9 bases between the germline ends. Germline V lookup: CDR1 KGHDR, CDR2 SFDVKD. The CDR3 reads CATSLSDNEQFF. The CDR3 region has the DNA TGTGCCACCAGTCTTAGCGATAATGAGCAGTTCTTC.

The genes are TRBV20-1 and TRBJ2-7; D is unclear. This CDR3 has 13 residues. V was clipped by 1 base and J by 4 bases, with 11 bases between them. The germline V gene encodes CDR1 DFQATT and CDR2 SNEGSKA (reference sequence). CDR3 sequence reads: CSARVQEAYEQYF. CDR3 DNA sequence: TGCAGTGCTAGAGTGCAGGAAGCGTACGAGCAGTACTTC.

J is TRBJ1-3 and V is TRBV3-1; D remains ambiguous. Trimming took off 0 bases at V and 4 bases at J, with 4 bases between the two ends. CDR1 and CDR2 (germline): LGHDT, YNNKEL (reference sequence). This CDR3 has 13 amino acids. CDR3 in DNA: TGTGCCAGCAGCCAAGACATAGGAAACACCATATATTTT. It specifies CASSQDIGNTIYF.

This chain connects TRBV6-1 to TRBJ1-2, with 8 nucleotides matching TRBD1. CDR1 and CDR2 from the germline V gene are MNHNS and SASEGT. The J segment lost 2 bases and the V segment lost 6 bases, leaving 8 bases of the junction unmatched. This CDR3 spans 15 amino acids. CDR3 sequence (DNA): TGTGCCAGCAGGTCCATGGGACAGGTGAACTATGGCTACACCTTC. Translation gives CASRSMGQVNYGYTF.

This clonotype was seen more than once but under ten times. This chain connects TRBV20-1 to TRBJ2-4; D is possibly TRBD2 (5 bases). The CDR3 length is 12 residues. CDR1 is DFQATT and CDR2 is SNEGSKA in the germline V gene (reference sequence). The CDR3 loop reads CTTGGSENIQYF. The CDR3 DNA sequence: TGCACTACCGGCGGGTCAGAAAACATTCAGTACTTC.

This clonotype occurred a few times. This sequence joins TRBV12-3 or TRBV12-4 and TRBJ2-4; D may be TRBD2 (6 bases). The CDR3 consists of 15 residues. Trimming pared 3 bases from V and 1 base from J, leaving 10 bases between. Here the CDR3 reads CASSLWGEAKNIQYF. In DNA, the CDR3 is TGTGCCAGCAGTTTGTGGGGGGAGGCCAAAAACATTCAGTACTTC.